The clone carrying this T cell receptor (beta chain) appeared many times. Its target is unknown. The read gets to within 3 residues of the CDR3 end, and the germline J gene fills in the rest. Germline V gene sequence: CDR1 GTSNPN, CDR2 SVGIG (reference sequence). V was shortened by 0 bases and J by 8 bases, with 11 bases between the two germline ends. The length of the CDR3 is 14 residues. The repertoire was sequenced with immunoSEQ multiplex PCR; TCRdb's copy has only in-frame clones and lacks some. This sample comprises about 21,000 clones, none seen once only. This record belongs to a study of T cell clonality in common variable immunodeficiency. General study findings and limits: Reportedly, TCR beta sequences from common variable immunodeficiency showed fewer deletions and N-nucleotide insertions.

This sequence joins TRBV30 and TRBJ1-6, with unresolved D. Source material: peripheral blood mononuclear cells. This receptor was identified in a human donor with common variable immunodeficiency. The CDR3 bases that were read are TGTGCCTGGAGTGTAAGACTGTGGGATTCACCC. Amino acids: CAWSVRLWDSP. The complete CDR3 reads CAWSVRLWDSPLHF.